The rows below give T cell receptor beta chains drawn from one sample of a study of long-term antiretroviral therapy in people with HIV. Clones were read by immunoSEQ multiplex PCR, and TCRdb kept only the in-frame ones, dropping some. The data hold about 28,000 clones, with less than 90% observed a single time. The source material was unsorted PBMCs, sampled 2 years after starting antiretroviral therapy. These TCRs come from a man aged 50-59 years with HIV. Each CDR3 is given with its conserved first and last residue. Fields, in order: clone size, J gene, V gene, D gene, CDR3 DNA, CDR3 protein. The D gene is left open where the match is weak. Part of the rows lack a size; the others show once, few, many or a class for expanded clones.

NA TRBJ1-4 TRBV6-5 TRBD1 TGTGCCAGCAGTTACTCGGTCCCGGGACAGGGAAAACTGTTTTTT CASSYSVPGQGKLFF
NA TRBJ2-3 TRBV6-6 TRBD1 TGTGCCAGCAGTTACTGGCAGGGGGCCACAGATACGCAGTATTTT CASSYWQGATDTQYF
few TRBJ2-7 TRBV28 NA TGTGCCAGCAGTTTCGTAGGCTACGAGCAGTACTTC CASSFVGYEQYF
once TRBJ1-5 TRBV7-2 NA TGTGCCAGCAGCTTAAATCCTTCACCCGGTGGGCATCAGCCCCAGCATTTT CASSLNPSPGGHQPQHF
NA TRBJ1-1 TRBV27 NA TGTGCCAGCAGTTTTACAGGGAGGGCCACTGAAGCTTTCTTT CASSFTGRATEAFF
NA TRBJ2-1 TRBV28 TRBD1 TGTGCCAGCAGTTTATGGACAGGGGGCTCTCTGAATGAGCAGTTCTTC CASSLWTGGSLNEQFF
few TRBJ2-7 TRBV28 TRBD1 TGTGCCAGCAGTCCCGGGACAGGGGCCCACGAGCAGTACTTC CASSPGTGAHEQYF
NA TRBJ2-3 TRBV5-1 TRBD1 TGCGCCAGCAGCGTCAACAGGGGCCAGCAGTATTTT CASSVNRGQQYF
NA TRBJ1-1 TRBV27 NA TGTGCCAGCAGTTTCTACCCCCCGGACAGATACACTGAAGCTTTCTTT CASSFYPPDRYTEAFF
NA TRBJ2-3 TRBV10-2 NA TGCGCCAGCAGTTATACAGATACGCAGTATTTT CASSYTDTQYF
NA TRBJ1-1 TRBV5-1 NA TGCGCCAGCAGCTTGGGGACGGCGAACACTGAAGCTTTCTTT CASSLGTANTEAFF
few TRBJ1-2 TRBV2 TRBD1 TGTGCCAGCAGTGTGGGGACAGACTATGGCTACACCTTC CASSVGTDYGYTF
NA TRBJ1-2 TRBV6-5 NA TGTGCCAGCAGTAAAACAGGGCTGACGGGCTACACCTTC CASSKTGLTGYTF
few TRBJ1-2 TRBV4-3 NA TGCGCCAGCAGCCATTCCGGAGGAAAGGGTGGCTACACCTTC CASSHSGGKGGYTF
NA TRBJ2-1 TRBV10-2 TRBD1 TGCGCCAGCAGTGACCGGGACAGGGGGCGGACTAGACGCCCCTACGAGCAGTTCTTC CASSDRDRGRTRRPYEQFF
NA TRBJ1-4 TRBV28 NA TGTGCCAGCAGTTTAGGACTGGGTGAAAAACTGTTTTTT CASSLGLGEKLFF
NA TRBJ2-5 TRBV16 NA TGTGCCAGCAGCCCTGACAGGAACCAAGAGACCCAGTACTTC CASSPDRNQETQYF
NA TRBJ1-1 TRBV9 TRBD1 TGTGCCAGCAGCGCCCGACAGGGGGGTAACACTGAAGCTTTCTTT CASSARQGGNTEAFF
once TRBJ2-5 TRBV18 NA TGTGCCAGCTCACCGGACGGGACGGGGACCCAGTACTTC CASSPDGTGTQYF
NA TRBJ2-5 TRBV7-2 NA TGTGCCAGCAGCTTAAATCGGGAGACCCAGTACTTC CASSLNRETQYF
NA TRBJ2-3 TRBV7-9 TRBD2 TGTGCCAGCAGCGGGGGACTAGCGGGGGGGCAGGCAGATACGCAGTATTTT CASSGGLAGGQADTQYF
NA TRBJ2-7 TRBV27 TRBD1 TGTGCCAGCAGTCTAATAACCGGGACAGGGGGCTCCTACGAGCAGTACTTC CASSLITGTGGSYEQYF
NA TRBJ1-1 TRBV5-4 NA TGTGCCAGCAGCTTCTTTCGGGGCACTGAAGCTTTCTTT CASSFFRGTEAFF
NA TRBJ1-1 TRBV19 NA TGTGCCAGTAGTATCGGGCTCAGTTCGAACACTGAAGCTTTCTTT CASSIGLSSNTEAFF
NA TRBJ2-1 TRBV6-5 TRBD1 TGTGCCAGCAGTGGCTTGGGACAGGGGGCCGCTGAGCAGTTCTTC CASSGLGQGAAEQFF
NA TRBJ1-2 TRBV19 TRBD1 TGTGCCAGTAGTGTTCAAGCGACAGGGGAGGTTGGCTACACCTTC CASSVQATGEVGYTF
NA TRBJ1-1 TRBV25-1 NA TGTGCCAGCCTCCCCGTGGGTAGCACTGAAGCTTTCTTT CASLPVGSTEAFF
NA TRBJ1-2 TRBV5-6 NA TGTGCCAGCAGCCCCCGCGGGGGGCACCACTATGGCTACACCTTC CASSPRGGHHYGYTF
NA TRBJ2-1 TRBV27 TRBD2 TGTGCCAGCAGTTTATACGGGAGGGCCAAAAATGAGCAGTTCTTC CASSLYGRAKNEQFF
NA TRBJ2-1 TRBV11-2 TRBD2 TGTGCCAGCAGCTTGGGAGCGGGGTCCTACAATGAGCAGTTCTTC CASSLGAGSYNEQFF
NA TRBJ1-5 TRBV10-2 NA TGCGCCAGCAGCCCCTGGGCCCAGCCCCAGCATTTT CASSPWAQPQHF
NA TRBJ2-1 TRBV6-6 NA TGTGCCAGCAGTTACGAGGGAGGATACAATGAGCAGTTCTTC CASSYEGGYNEQFF
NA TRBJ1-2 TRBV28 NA TGTGCCAGCAGTACTACCTCAGACGGATCCTATGGCTACACCTTC CASSTTSDGSYGYTF
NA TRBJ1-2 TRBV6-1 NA TGTGCCAGCAGTGACTATGGCTACACCTTC CASSDYGYTF
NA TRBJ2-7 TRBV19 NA TGTGCCAGTAGTATTATCGGAGGCTCCGAGCAGTACTTC CASSIIGGSEQYF
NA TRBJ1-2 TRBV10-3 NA TGTGCCATCAGTGTGGACAGCTATGGCTACACCTTC CAISVDSYGYTF
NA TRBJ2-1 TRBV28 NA TGTGCCAGCATCCAAGGGGGTCTAGCCGGTTCCTCCTACAATGAGCAGTTCTTC CASIQGGLAGSSYNEQFF
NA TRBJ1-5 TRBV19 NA TGTGCCAGTAGTATCCATTACCGCCAGGGCAATCAGCCCCAGCATTTT CASSIHYRQGNQPQHF
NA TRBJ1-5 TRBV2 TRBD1 TGTGCCAGCAGTGAAGCGTTTGGGACAGCGGTGCCCCAGCATTTT CASSEAFGTAVPQHF
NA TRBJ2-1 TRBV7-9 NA TGTGCCAGCAGCACTTGGGATACGGGGCATGAGCAGTTCTTC CASSTWDTGHEQFF
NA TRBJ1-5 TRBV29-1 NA TGCAGCGTTGGGGCAGGGCCCAATCAGCCCCAGCATTTT CSVGAGPNQPQHF
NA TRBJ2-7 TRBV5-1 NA TGCGCCAGCAGCGCTGTTACCTACGAGCAGTACTTC CASSAVTYEQYF
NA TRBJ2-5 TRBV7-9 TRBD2 TGTGCCAGCAGCCCCTGGGGAACTAGCGGGGGGGTTCAAGAGACCCAGTACTTC CASSPWGTSGGVQETQYF
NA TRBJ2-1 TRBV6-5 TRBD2 TGTGCCAGCAGTTACGGACTAGCGGGGATCGGTGAGCAGTTCTTC CASSYGLAGIGEQFF
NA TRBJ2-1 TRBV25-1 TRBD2 TGTGCCAGCAGTGAATTTGGTGGACTAGCGGAAGATGAGCAGTTCTTC CASSEFGGLAEDEQFF
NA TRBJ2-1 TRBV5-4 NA TGTGCCAGCAGCGGACCCCGCAATGAGCAGTTCTTC CASSGPRNEQFF
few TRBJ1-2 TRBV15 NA TGTGCCACCAGCAGAGAAATCCGCGTAGCTAACTATGGCTACACCTTC CATSREIRVANYGYTF